One sample yielded the 24 T cell receptor beta chains listed below, sequenced in a study of blood T cells in healthy people across ages. PCR was performed a second time for 7 to 11 cycles using a sample-barcoded 5' primer and a J-beta primer mix. TCRdb passed the 5' RACE reads through MiXCR, listing each CDR3 protein once. The repertoire includes more than 800,000 distinct CDR3 sequences, about 30% of them detected once, and 17% sits in the top ten. Sequences were obtained from blood. The source of these receptors is a woman aged 80 or over in good health.

In its sample, this clonotype was seen a few times. This may arise from a read error, as a much more abundant clone is one base away. The chain joins TRBV28 to TRBJ2-7; D is perhaps TRBD1 or TRBD2 (5 bases each). The CDR3 extends over 14 amino acids. CDR1 and CDR2 (germline): MDHEN, SYDVKM. CDR3 nucleotide sequence: TGTGTCAGCTCAGTCTCGGGGCAGAACTACGAGCAGTACTTC. This encodes CVSSVSGQNYEQYF. The full variable domain, completed using reference TRBV28 and TRBJ2-7, is DVKVTQSSRYLVKRTGEKVFLECVQDMDHENMFWYRQDPGLGLRLIYFSYDVKMKEKGDIPEGYSVSREKKERFSLILESASTNQTSMYLCVSSVSGQNYEQYFGPGTRLTVT.

Concerning this clonotype: This sequence may be a read error, since a much larger clone differs from it by one base. The rearrangement joins TRBV28 to TRBJ2-1; D remains unclear. V was clipped by 2 bases and J by 10 bases, with 9 bases between them. The germline CDR1 and CDR2 sequences are MDHEN and SYDVKM. The CDR3 loop spans 12 amino acids. Here the CDR3 DNA reads TGTGCCAGCAGTTTAGGAAGACTCGAGCAGTTCTTC. Translated, it gives CASSLGRLEQFF.

Ten or more counts support this clonotype. CDR3 nucleotides: TGCGCCAGCAGCCAAGGCCAGGGGGTGGGTAATGAAAAACTGTTTTTT. It encodes CASSQGQGVGNEKLFF. This sequence joins TRBV4-3 and TRBJ1-4, with 7 bases aligning to TRBD1. V lost 1 base and J lost 4; bases outside the gene matches: 6. The CDR3 sequence is 16 residues long. Germline-derived CDR1 and CDR2 are LGHNA and YSLEER.

This clonotype turned up a few times. The chain employs TRBV5-5 and TRBJ1-1, with a possible D match to TRBD1 (5 bases). The germline V gene has CDR1 SGHKS and CDR2 YYEKEE (reference sequence). The length of the CDR3 is 14 residues. The V gene lost 0 bases and the J gene lost 3 bases, with 9 bases spanning the gap. CDR3 nucleotide sequence: TGTGCCAGCAGCTTGGCCGGGGACCACACTGAAGCTTTCTTT. Translating it yields CASSLAGDHTEAFF.

The J gene is TRBJ1-1, the V gene TRBV6-6; 8 nucleotides line up with TRBD1. The ends lost 6 bases at V and 0 bases at J; junction bases unmatched: 6. The CDR3 consists of 15 residues. Germline V lookup: CDR1 MNHNY, CDR2 SVGAGI (reference sequence). Written as DNA, the CDR3 is TGTGCCAGCAGGGCAGGGGGCAATGTGAACACTGAAGCTTTCTTT. Protein sequence: CASRAGGNVNTEAFF.

The chain carries TRBV9 and TRBJ2-7, with D perhaps being TRBD1 or TRBD2 (5 bases each). V lost 0 bases, J lost 3 bases, and 10 bases lay in between. There are 14 residues in the CDR3. Per germline, CDR1 SGDLS and CDR2 YYNGEE. The CDR3 sequence is CASSVGDQIYEQYF. The CDR3 nucleotides read TGTGCCAGCAGCGTAGGGGACCAAATCTACGAGCAGTACTTC.

The CDR3, as DNA: TGTGCCAGCAGCTTCGGCGCGGCTGGAAACACCATATATTTT. It codes for CASSFGAAGNTIYF. V is TRBV7-9 and J is TRBJ1-3; D gene ambiguous. Germline loops: CDR1 SEHNR, CDR2 FQNEAQ (reference sequence). CDR3 size: 14 residues. The V gene lost 3 bases and the J gene lost 2 bases, with 8 bases spanning the gap.

This clonotype has only a few counts. J is TRBJ2-1 and V is TRBV3-1; 7 nucleotides agree with TRBD2. This CDR3 comprises 15 residues. Germline CDR1 reads LGHDT; CDR2 reads YNNKEL (reference sequence). J was trimmed by 4 bases and V by 6 bases; bases with no gene match: 9. CDR3 loop: CASRQRGETYNEQFF. The CDR3 DNA follows: TGTGCCAGCAGACAGCGGGGCGAAACGTACAATGAGCAGTTCTTC.

This clonotype was seen ten or more times. The V call is TRBV2, the J call TRBJ2-7; TRBD2 matches 10 bases. The CDR3 loop spans 14 amino acids. Germline assignment: CDR1 SNHLY and CDR2 FYNNEI. V lost 8 bases and J lost 4; bases outside the gene matches: 8. The CDR3, as DNA: TGTGCCAGCGACCGTAGCGGGGGGCGTTACGAGCAGTACTTC. Protein product: CASDRSGGRYEQYF. The whole variable domain, filled in from reference TRBV2 and TRBJ2-7, reads EPEVTQTPSHQVTQMGQEVILRCVPISNHLYFYWYRQILGQKVEFLVSFYNNEISEKSEIFDDQFSVERPDGSNFTLKIRSTKLEDSAMYFCASDRSGGRYEQYFGPGTRLTVT.

This clonotype was counted ten times or more. J is TRBJ1-5 and V is TRBV6-1; no definite D call. This CDR3 spans 16 amino acids. Trimming removed 10 bases at V and 0 bases at J, with 19 bases between. CDR1 is MNHNS and CDR2 is SASEGT in the germline V gene. The CDR3 loop is CATQRGNKNSNQPQHF. For the CDR3, the DNA is TGTGCCACCCAGCGTGGAAACAAGAATAGCAATCAGCCCCAGCATTTT.

A note on this clonotype: Compared with germline, one end of the junction differs, possibly owing to a read error. The chain combines TRBV13 with TRBJ2-3; D is unresolved. Germline values: CDR1 PRHDT, CDR2 FYEKMQ (reference sequence). CDR3 size: 13 residues. CDR3 DNA: TGTGCCACCCGGAGAGTAGCAGGAGATGCGCAGTATTTT. Translated, it gives CATRRVAGDAQYF.

Notes on this clonotype: Just one base apart from a much larger clone, this may be a read error. The rearrangement links TRBV30 to TRBJ2-7, with D uncertain. This CDR3 has 12 amino acids. Germline CDR1 reads GTSNPN; CDR2 reads SVGIG (reference sequence). Deletions cut 8 bases from V and 7 bases from J, with 18 bases between. The CDR3 DNA is TGTGCCGCACGAGTAGGGCGTAGGGAGCAGTACTTC. Its protein product is CAARVGRREQYF.

This clonotype was seen a handful of times. This chain connects TRBV7-2 to TRBJ2-7, with D possibly matching TRBD2 (5 bases). Germline loops: CDR1 SGHTA, CDR2 FQGNSA. CDR3 length equals 12 residues. The ends were cut back, 4 bases at V and 6 bases at J, with 10 bases in the middle. Written as DNA, the CDR3 is TGTGCCAGCAGCTCTGTAGGAGGCGAGCAGTACTTC. This codes for CASSSVGGEQYF.

The V gene is TRBV24-1, the J gene TRBJ2-1, with TRBD1 matching 8 bases. Per germline, CDR1 KGHDR and CDR2 SFDVKD. With 3 bases clipped from V and 7 bases from J, the junction kept 4 bases outside the gene matches. The CDR3 runs 14 residues. Here the CDR3 reads CATSDPGQGNEQFF. Here the CDR3 DNA reads TGTGCCACCAGTGATCCAGGACAGGGAAATGAGCAGTTCTTC.

Ten or more counts support this clonotype. The chain is built from TRBV6-6 and TRBJ1-2; tentative D call: TRBD1 (5 bases). Germline values: CDR1 MNHNY, CDR2 SVGAGI (reference sequence). Trimming took 7 bases from V and 5 from J, leaving 17 bases between them. The CDR3 is 14 amino acids. The CDR3 DNA reads as TGTGCCAGCACCCATGGCTGGGACGAGTATGGCTACACCTTC. Amino acids: CASTHGWDEYGYTF.

This clonotype was seen ten or more times. V and J are TRBV20-1 and TRBJ2-1; 14 bases are a match to TRBD2. Germline loops: CDR1 DFQATT, CDR2 SNEGSKA (reference sequence). The CDR3 is 14 residues long. The V and J ends lost 5 bases and 9 bases, in that order; junction bases with no gene match: 6. CDR3 region: CSAPTSGGVGEQFF. CDR3 nucleotides: TGCAGTGCTCCGACTAGCGGGGGGGTTGGTGAGCAGTTCTTC.

This clonotype was seen ten or more times. The V and J genes are TRBV11-2 and TRBJ1-2; 10 bases fit TRBD1. The CDR3 totals 16 residues. With V trimmed by 5 bases and J by 4 bases, 10 bases remained unmatched. In germline, CDR1 is SGHAT, CDR2 FQNNGV. The CDR3: CASSETFGQGGYGYTF. CDR3 nucleotide sequence: TGTGCCAGCAGCGAAACCTTTGGACAGGGGGGCTATGGCTACACCTTC. Combining the CDR3 with reference TRBV11-2 and TRBJ1-2 gives the whole variable domain EAGVAQSPRYKIIEKRQSVAFWCNPISGHATLYWYQQILGQGPKLLIQFQNNGVVDDSQLPKDRFSAERLKGVDSTLKIQPAKLEDSAVYLCASSETFGQGGYGYTFGSGTRLTVV.

V is TRBV28 and J is TRBJ1-2; the D is unclear. Trimming left V 3 bases short and J 8 bases short, with 16 bases between. The CDR3 is made up of 14 amino acids. Germline values: CDR1 MDHEN, CDR2 SYDVKM. The CDR3 region is CASSFRRRGWGYTF. CDR3 coding DNA: TGTGCCAGCAGTTTCCGTCGTCGCGGATGGGGCTACACCTTC.

This clonotype was picked up a small number of times. The V and J genes are TRBV6-2 or TRBV6-3 and TRBJ1-4; D is ambiguous. This CDR3 comprises 13 residues. V was clipped by 1 base and J by 8 bases, with 8 bases between them. CDR1 is MNHEY and CDR2 is SVGEGT in the germline V gene. CDR3 in amino acids: CASSYLPEEKLFF. The CDR3 region has the DNA TGTGCCAGCAGTTACTTGCCCGAAGAAAAACTGTTTTTT.

This clonotype came up many times. The chain couples TRBV12-3 or TRBV12-4 to TRBJ2-1, with D perhaps TRBD1 (5 bases). Trimming cost V 5 bases and J 3 bases, with 14 bases left between them. There are 15 residues in the CDR3. In DNA, the CDR3 is TGTGCCAGCAGTCCGGGCAGGGTGATCTACAATGAGCAGTTCTTC. Amino acids: CASSPGRVIYNEQFF.

This clonotype was observed a few times. This rearrangement joins TRBV6-5 to TRBJ2-5, with a tentative D call TRBD2 (7 bases). V was clipped by 4 bases and J by 5 bases, with 17 bases between them. CDR1 is MNHEY, CDR2 SVGAGI, per germline. The CDR3 is made up of 15 amino acids. The CDR3 DNA follows: TGTGCCAGCAGTTGGGGGGGGGCACCCCGGGAGACCCAGTACTTC. As protein: CASSWGGAPRETQYF.

This chain connects TRBV7-2 to TRBJ2-3; D possibly corresponds to TRBD1 (6 bases). Near its end, the DNA agrees better with TRBJ1-5, so the J call may be wrong. The germline V gene encodes CDR1 SGHTA and CDR2 FQGNSA. The CDR3 is made up of 15 amino acids. CDR3 in amino acids: CASSFVAGATDTQHF. In nucleotides, the CDR3 is TGTGCCAGCAGCTTTGTCGCGGGGGCCACAGATACGCAGCATTTT.

This clonotype was seen a handful of times. The V and J genes are TRBV10-2 and TRBJ1-4; TRBD1 is a possible D gene (5 bases). Germline CDR1 WSHSY, CDR2 SAAADI. The CDR3 is 12 amino acids. The ends were cut back, 6 bases at V and 7 bases at J, with 9 bases in the middle. In nucleotides, the CDR3 is TGCGCCAGCAGGGGGACTGGTGAAAAACTGTTTTTT. It yields the protein CASRGTGEKLFF.

The sample holds many counts of this clonotype. The chain combines TRBV7-9 with TRBJ2-7; TRBD1 matches 8 bases. Trimming cost V 6 bases and J 0 bases; bases outside gene matches: 10. This CDR3 comprises 16 residues. The V gene's germline CDR1 is SEHNR and CDR2 FQNEAQ (reference sequence). The CDR3 DNA reads TGTGCCAGCAGTTACGGGACAGGCGCTTTCTCCTACGAGCAGTACTTC. This translates into CASSYGTGAFSYEQYF.